This TCR beta chain was captured by sequencing in a study of OX40 agonist ivuxolimab in advanced cancers. General notes on the study: Ivuxolimab was an agonistic, fully human IgG2 monoclonal antibody directed against OX40 (CD134), a costimulatory receptor. Intravenous ivuxolimab was administered to patients every 2 weeks at six dose levels: 0.01, 0.1, 0.3, 1.5, 3 and 10 mg/kg. Among the approximately 54 dose-escalation patients, 19 had hepatocellular carcinoma, around 15 melanoma, 9 renal cell carcinoma and 9 head and neck cancer. In the dose-escalation cohort, approximately 80% of patients were male, and the mean age was 60 years with a range of roughly 23 to 79. Patients were allowed to have had prior anti-PD-1, anti-PD-L1 or anti-CTLA-4 therapy, and approximately 37% of the dose-escalation patients had been treated with checkpoint inhibitors. Partial responses were achieved by three dose-escalation patients, of whom one had hepatocellular carcinoma and two had cutaneous melanoma. The point of sequencing TCRbeta in the periphery was to test whether ivuxolimab changed TCR sequence diversity and drove clonal T-cell expansion. The paper covers the monotherapy dose-escalation part of the phase I ivuxolimab trial, which included N ≈ 50 patients. The paper's findings and limits, for the study overall: At doses of 0.1 to 3.0 mg/kg, clonal expansion of both CD4+ and CD8+ blood T cells was observed from baseline to week 6. After ivuxolimab, CD8+ T cells had more expanded clones than CD4+ T cells on average. In partial responders in the 0.1-3.0 mg/kg groups, normalized peripheral clonal expansion was found to be among the lowest, especially among CD8+ T cells. Low levels of normalized T-cell clonal expansion were also seen in some patients who did not respond. The antigen specificity of the peripheral T cells that underwent clonal expansion was not determined.

The trial excluded patients who had a history of autoimmune disease or who were on systemic immunosuppression. In every dose cohort, peripheral blood was drawn for TCR sequencing at baseline, cycle 4 day 1, and cycle 7 day 1. The samples were drawn from a first-in-human, open-label, multicenter phase I dose-escalation trial of ivuxolimab. Adults with locally advanced or metastatic melanoma, renal cell carcinoma, hepatocellular carcinoma or head and neck squamous cell carcinoma were enrolled in the trial. Before TCR sequencing, CD4+ and CD8+ T cells were separately sorted from peripheral blood. Genomic DNA was extracted from sorted cells for sequencing of the TCRbeta CDR3 region. TCRbeta CDR3 regions were sequenced using the immunoSEQ Assay. TCRdb stores this immuneACCESS table with in-frame sequences only. Part of the clones is absent; in the studies checked, under half of the shortfall reflects unresolved V genes, and no reason is known for the rest. This sample holds about 100,000 clones; 89% were observed only once. The ten most abundant clones make up roughly 0.15% of the sample.

The germline V gene sets CDR1 to MNHNS and CDR2 to SASEGT. Trimming costs V 8 bases and J 4 bases, and their ends lie 18 bases apart. CDR3 length: 15 amino acids, cysteine to phenylalanine. The sequence is cut down to CDR3 DNA, 45 bases in frame from base 1. About this clone itself: The target of this receptor is not known. No much larger clonotype is one base removed from it; base qualities were not supplied.

The clonotype was recovered from an adult with an advanced solid tumor such as melanoma, head and neck, liver or kidney cancer. This sequence uses TRBV6-1 and TRBJ1-3; the D gene is perhaps TRBD1, from 6 matching bases. The sample consisted of CD4+ or CD8+ T cells sorted from blood, taken in a trial of the OX40 agonist ivuxolimab. The CDR3 region: CASRLGQFSGNTIYF. The bases read TGTGCCAGCCGTCTCGGACAGTTCTCAGGAAACACCATATATTTT.